The clone carrying this T cell receptor (beta chain) was detected only once. What it binds is not known. V was trimmed by 6 bases and J by 5 bases, leaving 11 bases between them. CDR1 and CDR2 from the germline V gene are SNHLY and FYNNEI. The CDR3 sequence is 13 residues long. This sample stems from a study of blood T cells in healthy people across ages. Study outcomes and limitations: A strong correlation between TCR beta diversity and naive T cell percentage was seen.

Alongside a J-beta primer mix, a sample-barcoded 5' primer served in a second PCR lasting about 6 to 12 cycles. MiXCR was run by TCRdb on the 5' RACE reads, yielding one entry per CDR3 protein. The sample has fewer than 1.5 million distinct CDR3 sequences, around two fifths seen once; the top ten hold 7.9%. This sequence joins TRBV2 and TRBJ2-1; D is uncertain. The source is a woman aged 18 to 35 in good health. The sequenced sample was blood. The CDR3 DNA reads as TGTGCCAGCAGGTCCGGCGGCGACAATGAGCAGTTCTTC. It is translated as CASRSGGDNEQFF.